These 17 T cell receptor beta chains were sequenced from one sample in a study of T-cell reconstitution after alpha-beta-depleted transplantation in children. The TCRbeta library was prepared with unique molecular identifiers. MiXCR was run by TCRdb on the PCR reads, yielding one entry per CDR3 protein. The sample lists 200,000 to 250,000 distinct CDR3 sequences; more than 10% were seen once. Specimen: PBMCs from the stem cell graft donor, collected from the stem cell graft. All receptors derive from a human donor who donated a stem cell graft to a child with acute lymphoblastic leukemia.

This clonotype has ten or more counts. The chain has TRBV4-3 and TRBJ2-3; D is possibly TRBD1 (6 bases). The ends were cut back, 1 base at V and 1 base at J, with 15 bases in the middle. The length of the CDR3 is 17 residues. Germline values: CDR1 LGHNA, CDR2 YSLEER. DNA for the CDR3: TGCGCCAGCAGCCAAGTCATGGGACATTTCGGCACAGATACGCAGTATTTT. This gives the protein CASSQVMGHFGTDTQYF.

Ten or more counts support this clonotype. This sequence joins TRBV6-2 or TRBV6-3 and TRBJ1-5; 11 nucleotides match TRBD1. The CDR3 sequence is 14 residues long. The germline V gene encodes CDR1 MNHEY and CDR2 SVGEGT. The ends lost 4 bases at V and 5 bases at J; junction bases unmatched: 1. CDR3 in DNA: TGTGCCAGCAGTTGGGGACAGGGGGATCAGCCCCAGCATTTT. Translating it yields CASSWGQGDQPQHF.

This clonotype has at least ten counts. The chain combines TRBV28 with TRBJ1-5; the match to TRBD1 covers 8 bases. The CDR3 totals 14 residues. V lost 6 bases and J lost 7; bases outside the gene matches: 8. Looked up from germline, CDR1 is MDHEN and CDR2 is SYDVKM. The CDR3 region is CASSSDRGRQPQHF. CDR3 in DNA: TGTGCCAGCAGCTCAGACAGGGGTAGACAGCCCCAGCATTTT.

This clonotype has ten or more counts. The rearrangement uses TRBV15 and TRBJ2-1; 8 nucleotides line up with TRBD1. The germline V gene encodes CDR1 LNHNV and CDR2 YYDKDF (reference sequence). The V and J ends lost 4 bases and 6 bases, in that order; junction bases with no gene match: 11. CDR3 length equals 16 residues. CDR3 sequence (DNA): TGTGCCACCAGCAAAAGGACCAGGGGGCGCATCAATGAGCAGTTCTTC. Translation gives CATSKRTRGRINEQFF.

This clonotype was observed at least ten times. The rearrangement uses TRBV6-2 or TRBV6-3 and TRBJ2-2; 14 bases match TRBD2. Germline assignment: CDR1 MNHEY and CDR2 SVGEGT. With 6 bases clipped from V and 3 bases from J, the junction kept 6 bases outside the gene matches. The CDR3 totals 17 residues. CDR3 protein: CASRRLAGGQDTGELFF. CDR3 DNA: TGTGCCAGCAGAAGACTAGCGGGAGGGCAGGACACCGGGGAGCTGTTTTTT.

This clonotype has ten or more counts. The CDR3 DNA sequence: TGTGCCAGCAGCGTAGGACGGGGAGGTAACAATGAGCAGTTCTTC. Residues: CASSVGRGGNNEQFF. The chain combines TRBV9 with TRBJ2-1; TRBD2 might be the D (6 bases). Trimming took off 0 bases at V and 5 bases at J, with 12 bases between the two ends. CDR3 length: 15 amino acids. Germline loops: CDR1 SGDLS, CDR2 YYNGEE.

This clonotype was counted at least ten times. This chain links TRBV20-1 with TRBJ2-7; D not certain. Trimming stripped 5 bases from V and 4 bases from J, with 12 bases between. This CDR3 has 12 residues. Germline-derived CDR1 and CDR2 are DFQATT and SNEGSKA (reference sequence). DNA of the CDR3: TGCAGTGCTGGGGAAAGCAGATACGAGCAGTACTTC. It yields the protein CSAGESRYEQYF.

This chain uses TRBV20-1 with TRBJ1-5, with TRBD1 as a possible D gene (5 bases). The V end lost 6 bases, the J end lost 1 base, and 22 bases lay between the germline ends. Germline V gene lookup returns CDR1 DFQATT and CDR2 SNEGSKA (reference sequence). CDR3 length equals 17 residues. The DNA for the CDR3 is TGCAGTGCGGGTCGGGACGTCCGGATGTACAGCAATCAGCCCCAGCATTTT. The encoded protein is CSAGRDVRMYSNQPQHF.

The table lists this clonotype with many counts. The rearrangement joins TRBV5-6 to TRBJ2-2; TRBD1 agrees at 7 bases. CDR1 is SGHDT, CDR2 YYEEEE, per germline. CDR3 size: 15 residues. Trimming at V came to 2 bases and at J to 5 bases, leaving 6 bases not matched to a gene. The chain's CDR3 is CASSFAGGWTGELFF. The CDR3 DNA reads TGTGCCAGCAGCTTCGCAGGGGGATGGACCGGGGAGCTGTTTTTT. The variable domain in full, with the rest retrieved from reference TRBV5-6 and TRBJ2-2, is DAGVTQSPTHLIKTRGQQVTLRCSPKSGHDTVSWYQQALGQGPQFIFQYYEEEERQRGNFPDRFSGHQFPNYSSELNVNALLLGDSALYLCASSFAGGWTGELFFGEGSRLTVL.

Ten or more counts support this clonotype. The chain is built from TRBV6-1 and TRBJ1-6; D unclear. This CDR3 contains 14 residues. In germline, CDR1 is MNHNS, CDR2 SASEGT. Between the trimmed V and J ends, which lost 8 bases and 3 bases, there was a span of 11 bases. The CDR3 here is CASSSDNYNSPLHF. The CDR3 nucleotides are TGTGCCAGCTCTTCAGACAACTATAATTCACCCCTCCACTTT.

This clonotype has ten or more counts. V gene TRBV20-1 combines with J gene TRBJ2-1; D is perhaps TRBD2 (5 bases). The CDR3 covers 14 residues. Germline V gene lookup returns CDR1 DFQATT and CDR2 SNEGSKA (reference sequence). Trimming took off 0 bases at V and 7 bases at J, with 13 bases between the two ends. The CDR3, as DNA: TGCAGTGCTAGAGATCTCGGGGAGAGGAATGAGCAGTTCTTC. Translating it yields CSARDLGERNEQFF.

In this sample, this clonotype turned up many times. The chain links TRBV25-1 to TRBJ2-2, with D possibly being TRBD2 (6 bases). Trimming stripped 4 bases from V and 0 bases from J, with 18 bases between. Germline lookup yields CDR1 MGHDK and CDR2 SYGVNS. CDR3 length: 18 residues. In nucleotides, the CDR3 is TGTGCCAGCAGTGGGGACTGGACCCGCTACGCGAACACCGGGGAGCTGTTTTTT. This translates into CASSGDWTRYANTGELFF.

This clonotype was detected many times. DNA for the CDR3: TGTGCCAGCAGCCCCGGCGGTATAGGACCGAACACTGAAGCTTTCTTT. It codes for CASSPGGIGPNTEAFF. This chain links TRBV11-3 with TRBJ1-1; the D is unclear. Trimming left V 5 bases short and J 1 base short, with 17 bases between. Germline values: CDR1 SGHNT, CDR2 YENEEA. The CDR3 sequence is 16 residues long.

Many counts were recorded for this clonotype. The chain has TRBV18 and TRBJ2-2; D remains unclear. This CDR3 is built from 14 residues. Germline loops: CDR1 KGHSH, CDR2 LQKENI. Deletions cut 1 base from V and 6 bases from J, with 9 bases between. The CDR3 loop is CASSPHNGPGELFF. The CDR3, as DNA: TGTGCCAGCTCACCACATAACGGACCCGGGGAGCTGTTTTTT.

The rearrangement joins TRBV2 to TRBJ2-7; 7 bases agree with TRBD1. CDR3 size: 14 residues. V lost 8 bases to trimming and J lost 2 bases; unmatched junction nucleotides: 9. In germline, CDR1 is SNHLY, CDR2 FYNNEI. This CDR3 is CASGSGQHPYEQYF. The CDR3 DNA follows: TGTGCCAGCGGGTCGGGACAGCACCCCTACGAGCAGTACTTC. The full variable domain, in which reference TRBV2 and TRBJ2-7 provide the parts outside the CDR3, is EPEVTQTPSHQVTQMGQEVILRCVPISNHLYFYWYRQILGQKVEFLVSFYNNEISEKSEIFDDQFSVERPDGSNFTLKIRSTKLEDSAMYFCASGSGQHPYEQYFGPGTRLTVT.

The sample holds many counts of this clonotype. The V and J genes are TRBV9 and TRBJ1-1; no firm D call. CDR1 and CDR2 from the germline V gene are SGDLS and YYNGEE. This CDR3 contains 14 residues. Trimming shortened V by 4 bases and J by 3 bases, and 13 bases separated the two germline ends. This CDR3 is CASSSLGRHTEAFF. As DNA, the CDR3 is TGTGCCAGCAGCTCCCTAGGCAGGCACACTGAAGCTTTCTTT.

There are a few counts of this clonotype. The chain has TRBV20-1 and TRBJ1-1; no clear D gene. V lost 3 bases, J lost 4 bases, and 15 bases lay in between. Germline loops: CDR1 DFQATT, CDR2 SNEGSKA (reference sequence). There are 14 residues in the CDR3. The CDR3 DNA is TGCAGTGCTAGGTCGGGCCTCGCGCGCACTGAAGCTTTCTTT. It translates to CSARSGLARTEAFF.